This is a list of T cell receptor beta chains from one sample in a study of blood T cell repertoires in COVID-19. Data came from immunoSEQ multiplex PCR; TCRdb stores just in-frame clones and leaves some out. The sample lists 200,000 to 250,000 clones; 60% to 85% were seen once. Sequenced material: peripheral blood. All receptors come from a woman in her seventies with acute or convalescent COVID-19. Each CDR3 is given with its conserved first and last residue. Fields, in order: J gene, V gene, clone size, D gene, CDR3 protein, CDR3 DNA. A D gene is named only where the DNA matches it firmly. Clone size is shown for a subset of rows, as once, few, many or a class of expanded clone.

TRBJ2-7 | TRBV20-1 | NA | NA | CSAPWTVEQYF | TGCAGTGCTCCCTGGACAGTCGAGCAGTACTTC
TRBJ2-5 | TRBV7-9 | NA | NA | CASSLAGIQETQYF | TGTGCCAGCAGCTTGGCAGGGATCCAAGAGACCCAGTACTTC
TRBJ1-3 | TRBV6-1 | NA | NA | CASSEVANTIYF | TGTGCCAGCAGTGAAGTCGCGAACACCATATATTTT
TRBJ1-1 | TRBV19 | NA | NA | CASSLQIFNTEAFF | TGTGCCAGTAGCCTACAGATTTTCAACACTGAAGCTTTCTTT
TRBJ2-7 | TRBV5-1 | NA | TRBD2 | CASSYGTSGNEQYF | TGCGCCAGCAGCTACGGGACTAGCGGGAACGAGCAGTACTTC
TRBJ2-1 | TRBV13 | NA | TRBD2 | CASSDYSGIKNNEQFF | TGTGCCAGCAGCGACTATAGCGGGATTAAGAACAATGAGCAGTTCTTC
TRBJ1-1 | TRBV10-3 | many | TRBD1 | CAIRAQGAGDTEAFF | TGTGCCATCAGGGCACAGGGGGCGGGTGACACTGAAGCTTTCTTT
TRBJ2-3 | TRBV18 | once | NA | CASSPGQIEPPDTQYF | TGTGCCAGCTCACCTGGACAGATTGAGCCCCCAGATACGCAGTATTTT
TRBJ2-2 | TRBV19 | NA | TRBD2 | CASSIRAGANTGELFF | TGTGCCAGTAGTATAAGGGCGGGAGCGAACACCGGGGAGCTGTTTTTT
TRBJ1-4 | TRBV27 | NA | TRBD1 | CASRVQGAGEKLFF | TGTGCCAGCAGGGTACAGGGGGCTGGTGAAAAACTGTTTTTT
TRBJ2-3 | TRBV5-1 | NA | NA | CASSLQGSKDTQYF | TGCGCCAGCAGCTTGCAAGGTAGCAAAGATACGCAGTATTTT
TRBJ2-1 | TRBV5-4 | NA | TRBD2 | CASRSLAGGQGYNEQFF | TGTGCCAGCAGGTCACTAGCGGGAGGCCAAGGATACAATGAGCAGTTCTTC
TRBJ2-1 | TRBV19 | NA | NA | CASSISGGANEQFF | TGTGCCAGTAGTATAAGCGGCGGTGCGAATGAGCAGTTCTTC
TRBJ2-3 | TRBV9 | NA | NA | CASSVGSAQYF | TGTGCCAGCAGCGTAGGGAGTGCGCAGTATTTT
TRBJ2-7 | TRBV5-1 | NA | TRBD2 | CASSLLAGVGEQYF | TGCGCCAGCAGCTTACTAGCGGGAGTGGGCGAGCAGTACTTC
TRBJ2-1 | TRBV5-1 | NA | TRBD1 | CASSYRDRGDNEQFF | TGCGCCAGCAGCTACCGGGACAGGGGTGATAATGAGCAGTTCTTC
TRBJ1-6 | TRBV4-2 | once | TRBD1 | CASSPGTGASPLHF | TGTGCCAGCAGCCCCGGGACAGGGGCGTCACCCCTCCACTTT
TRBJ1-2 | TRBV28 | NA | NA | CASTPSRGGYTF | TGTGCCAGCACCCCTTCGCGAGGTGGCTACACCTTC
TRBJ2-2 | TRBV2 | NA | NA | CASRPRVRNTGELFF | TGTGCCAGCAGACCGAGGGTGAGGAACACCGGGGAGCTGTTTTTT
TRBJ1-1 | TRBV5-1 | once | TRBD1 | CASSSGTGLNTEAFF | TGCGCCAGCAGCTCTGGGACAGGGCTGAACACTGAAGCTTTCTTT
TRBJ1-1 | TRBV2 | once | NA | CASLRIRDTEAFF | TGTGCCAGCTTACGGATCAGGGACACTGAAGCTTTCTTT
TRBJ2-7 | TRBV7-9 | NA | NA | CASSSLGWDEQYF | TGTGCCAGCAGCTCACTGGGCTGGGACGAGCAGTACTTC
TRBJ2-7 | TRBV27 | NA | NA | CASCGGPPCYEQYF | TGTGCCAGCTGCGGCGGCCCTCCTTGCTACGAGCAGTACTTC
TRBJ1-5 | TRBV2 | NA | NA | CASSDTPSNQPQHF | TGTGCCAGCAGTGATACTCCTAGCAATCAGCCCCAGCATTTT
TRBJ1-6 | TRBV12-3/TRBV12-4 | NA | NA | CASSPDWSSPLHF | TGTGCCAGCAGTCCGGACTGGAGTTCACCCCTCCACTTT
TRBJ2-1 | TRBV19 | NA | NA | CASSELDEIYNEQFF | TGTGCCAGTAGTGAACTAGACGAGATATACAATGAGCAGTTCTTC
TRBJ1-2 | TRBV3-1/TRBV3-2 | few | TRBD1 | CASSQGGTNYGYTF | TGTGCCAGCTCACAGGGGGGCACCAACTATGGCTACACCTTC
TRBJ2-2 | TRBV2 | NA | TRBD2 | CASSEQLAGAGELFF | TGTGCCAGCAGTGAACAACTAGCGGGAGCCGGGGAGCTGTTTTTT
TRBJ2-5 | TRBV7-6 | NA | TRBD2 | CASSVSGRASGRGLQETQYF | TGTGCCAGCAGCGTCTCAGGGAGGGCTAGCGGGAGGGGTCTTCAAGAGACCCAGTACTTC
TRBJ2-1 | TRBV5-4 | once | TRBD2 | CASSQTSGRGNEQFF | TGTGCCAGCAGCCAGACTAGCGGGAGAGGCAATGAGCAGTTCTTC
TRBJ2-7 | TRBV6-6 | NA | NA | CASSYGSYSYEQYF | TGTGCCAGCAGTTACGGGAGTTACTCCTACGAGCAGTACTTC
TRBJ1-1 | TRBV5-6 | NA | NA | CASSLRQADTEAFF | TGTGCCAGCTCCCTAAGACAGGCGGACACTGAAGCTTTCTTT
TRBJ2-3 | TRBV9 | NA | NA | CASTRSSTDTQYF | TGTGCCAGCACGAGGTCCAGCACAGATACGCAGTATTTT
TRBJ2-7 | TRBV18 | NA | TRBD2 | CASSPTSDPYEQYF | TGTGCCAGCTCACCCACTAGCGATCCCTACGAGCAGTACTTC
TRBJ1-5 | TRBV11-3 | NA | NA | CASSIHRANQPQHF | TGTGCCAGCAGCATACACAGGGCTAATCAGCCCCAGCATTTT
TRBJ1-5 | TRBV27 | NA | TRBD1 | CASSNGQGYQPQHF | TGTGCCAGCAGTAATGGACAGGGGTATCAGCCCCAGCATTTT
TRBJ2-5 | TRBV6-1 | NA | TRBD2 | CASSERPLAGVLGETQYF | TGTGCCAGCAGTGAACGCCCCCTAGCGGGAGTCTTGGGGGAGACCCAGTACTTC